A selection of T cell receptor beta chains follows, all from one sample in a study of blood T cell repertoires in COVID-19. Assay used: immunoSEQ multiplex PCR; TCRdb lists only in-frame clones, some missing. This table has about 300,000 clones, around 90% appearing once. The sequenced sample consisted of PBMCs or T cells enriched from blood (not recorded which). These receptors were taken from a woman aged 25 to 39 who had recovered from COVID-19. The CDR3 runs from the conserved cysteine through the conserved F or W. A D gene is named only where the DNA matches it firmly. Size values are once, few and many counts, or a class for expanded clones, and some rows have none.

CASSQDRGVAGGTQYF	TGTGCCAGCAGCCAAGATCGGGGGGTAGCGGGGGGTACGCAGTATTTT	TRBJ2-3	NA	TRBV4-2	TRBD2
CAISEGQGSRGELFF	TGTGCCATCAGTGAGGGACAGGGGAGTCGCGGGGAGCTGTTTTTT	TRBJ2-2	once	TRBV10-3	TRBD1
CASRDRGGYGYTF	TGTGCCAGCCGGGACAGGGGAGGGTATGGCTACACCTTC	TRBJ1-2	NA	TRBV12-3/TRBV12-4	TRBD1
CASSQEGQSYGYTF	TGCGCCAGCAGCCAAGAGGGACAGAGCTATGGCTACACCTTC	TRBJ1-2	NA	TRBV4-1	TRBD1
CASRQGAEKLFF	TGTGCCAGCAGGCAAGGGGCTGAAAAACTGTTTTTT	TRBJ1-4	NA	TRBV12-3/TRBV12-4	NA
CASSSTGQGKNYGYTF	TGTGCCAGCAGCTCGACGGGACAGGGAAAGAACTATGGCTACACCTTC	TRBJ1-2	NA	TRBV5-5	TRBD1
CASSYRQGYGYTF	TGTGCCAGCAGCTACAGACAGGGCTATGGCTACACCTTC	TRBJ1-2	NA	TRBV7-9	TRBD1
CASSPPGQGNYGYTF	TGTGCCAGCTCGCCACCGGGACAGGGGAACTATGGCTACACCTTC	TRBJ1-2	NA	TRBV18	TRBD1
CAYRSGAGGSNTQYF	TGTGCCTATCGGTCCGGGGCGGGGGGGTCGAATACGCAGTATTTT	TRBJ2-3	once	TRBV30	TRBD2
CASGRGGGYNSPLHF	TGTGCCAGCGGCAGAGGGGGTGGGTATAATTCACCCCTCCACTTT	TRBJ1-6	NA	TRBV27	NA
CASSSGTTAGDTQYF	TGTGCCAGCAGCTCAGGGACTACGGCGGGAGATACGCAGTATTTT	TRBJ2-3	once	TRBV11-2	TRBD2
CASSSRTGTGTDTQYF	TGCGCCAGCAGCTCTCGGACAGGGACGGGCACAGATACGCAGTATTTT	TRBJ2-3	once	TRBV5-1	TRBD1
CASSIDWTGGAWSSPLHF	TGTGCCAGTAGTATAGACTGGACAGGGGGCGCGTGGAGTTCACCCCTCCACTTT	TRBJ1-6	NA	TRBV19	TRBD1
CATSRELAGGGDEQFF	TGTGCCACCAGCAGAGAGCTAGCGGGGGGCGGGGATGAGCAGTTCTTC	TRBJ2-1	NA	TRBV15	TRBD2
CASSPPNEKLFF	TGTGCCAGCAGTCCTCCTAATGAAAAACTGTTTTTT	TRBJ1-4	once	TRBV12-3/TRBV12-4	NA
CASSPNGQGNQPQHF	TGTGCCAGCTCACCAAACGGACAGGGAAATCAGCCCCAGCATTTT	TRBJ1-5	NA	TRBV18	TRBD1